This record concerns one TCR beta chain sequence. The source of the sample is a study of T cell changes during pregnancy in multiple sclerosis. The data were produced by immunoSEQ multiplex PCR, yet TCRdb's version contains in-frame clones alone and is incomplete. The sample lists 50,000 to 75,000 clones, 93% occurring once. The length of the CDR3 is 12 residues. Trimming took 6 bases from V and 2 from J, leaving 8 bases between them. Germline CDR1 and CDR2: SGHAT and FQNNGV. Sequences were derived from CD8+ T cells from peripheral blood mononuclear cells, sampled in the third trimester of pregnancy. The TCR was taken from a female donor with multiple sclerosis, enrolled in a pregnancy study. The chain is built from TRBV11-2 and TRBJ2-7; D might be TRBD1 (6 bases). CDR3 residues: CASSWDTYEQYF. As DNA, the CDR3 is TGTGCCAGCAGTTGGGACACCTACGAGCAGTACTTC.